This T cell receptor beta chain was observed in a study of blood T cell repertoires in COVID-19. Study-level background: Samples of COVID-19 (acute and convalescent) were obtained from the United States, Italy and Spain. Sources were T cells, B-cell-depleted T cells, or PBMCs; the material itself was cDNA or gDNA.

Original processing notes: Counts of nucleated cells, estimated from reference gene primer amplification, were obtained. Profiled with immunoSEQ multiplex PCR; TCRdb holds only in-frame clones, not every one. That table is the source of V, J and clone size, and D and trimming were worked out from the DNA. This sample carries 390,000 or so clones, roughly 90% of them seen once, and the ten largest clones take approximately 6.2%. Sequenced material: peripheral blood. The receptor's source is a man between 18 and 29 years old with active or convalescent COVID-19.

CDR3 in amino acids: CASTKVGTGGVGTEAFF. The CDR3 bases are TGTGCCAGCACCAAAGTTGGGACAGGGGGCGTGGGCACTGAAGCTTTCTTT. The chain has TRBV2 and TRBJ1-1; 12 nucleotides agree with TRBD1. The CDR3 has 17 residues. Germline V gives CDR1 SNHLY, CDR2 FYNNEI. J gave up 4 bases and V 7 bases, and 13 bases lay outside the gene matches.